Here is one T cell receptor beta chain with its context. Its antigen remains unidentified. The primer mix had 60 Vbeta and 13 Jbeta primers. Clones were sequenced by immunoSEQ multiplex PCR, and TCRdb holds only the in-frame ones, with some missing. The sample has 100,000 or so clones, over 60% seen once; the top ten hold around 4%. The sample originates from a study of cytomegalovirus exposure and HLA in healthy donors. General observations from the study: An assumption of roughly uniform sequencing depth across donors underlay the presence/absence analyses. The study labeled around 160 TCR beta chains cytomegalovirus-associated. In a later analysis, HLA-associated beta chains showed higher expansion and lower generation probabilities than comparable chains.

This receptor was identified in a female donor in good health and CMV-seropositive. The sequencing sample was made of PBMCs.

As DNA, the CDR3 is TGTGCCAGCAGTTTATCAGGGGCTAGCGGAACTTACGAGCAGTACTTC. This codes for CASSLSGASGTYEQYF. The chain joins TRBV27 to TRBJ2-7; TRBD2 aligns across 7 bases. CDR1 is MNHEY, CDR2 SMNVEV, per germline (reference sequence). The CDR3 is 16 amino acids. V trimming: 0 bases; J trimming: 4 bases; junction bases outside the gene matches: 9.